The source of this T cell receptor (beta chain) is a study of T cell changes during pregnancy in multiple sclerosis. CDR1 MNHEY and CDR2 SMNVEV come from the germline V gene (reference sequence). The CDR3 is made up of 14 amino acids. Trimming stripped 3 bases from V and 3 bases from J, with 12 bases between. TCRdb's copy holds only in-frame clones and misses some; the assay was immunoSEQ multiplex PCR. This sample yields 40,000 to 55,000 clones, of which roughly 88% are seen a single time; about 5.1% belongs to the top ten. Source: peripheral blood, taken in the second trimester of pregnancy. The source of this sequence is a female donor in good health, enrolled as a control in a pregnancy study. The chain uses TRBV27 and TRBJ2-7; D might be TRBD1 (6 bases). The CDR3 region is CASSFQGNDYEQYF. Here the CDR3 DNA reads TGTGCCAGCAGTTTTCAGGGGAACGACTACGAGCAGTACTTC.